One and the same sample provided the 27 T cell receptor beta chains below, sequenced in a study of regulatory T cells in long-lasting Graves disease. This sample's time point: persistent/refractory GD, antithyroid drugs over 5 years with positive TRAb. PBMC RNA was the source of the TCR library. Combining iRepertoire HTBI primers with Arm-PCR of CDR3 regions, the authors built TCR beta libraries. TCRdb analysed the multiplex PCR reads with MiXCR anew, one entry per CDR3 protein. The table records 350,000 to 500,000 distinct CDR3 sequences, roughly 23% of them present only once. This specimen consisted of peripheral blood mononuclear cells (PBMCs), obtained when the disease was refractory, from a patient treated with antithyroid drugs. These receptors originate from a female donor with Graves disease.

This clonotype was seen repeatedly, ten times or more. The gene calls are TRBV28 and TRBJ1-2; tentative D call: TRBD1 (5 bases). Trimming shortened V by 4 bases and J by 4 bases, and 16 bases separated the two germline ends. Per germline, CDR1 MDHEN and CDR2 SYDVKM. This CDR3 spans 15 amino acids. The CDR3 is CASSSYLGVGYGYTF. CDR3 DNA: TGTGCCAGCAGTTCTTATTTAGGGGTGGGCTATGGCTACACCTTC.

This clonotype was detected ten times or more. This chain joins TRBV2 and TRBJ2-2; D tentatively reads TRBD1 or TRBD2 (5 bases each). The CDR3 contains 13 residues. From germline, CDR1 is SNHLY and CDR2 FYNNEI. Trimming left V 6 bases short and J 5 bases short, with 10 bases between. CDR3 bases: TGTGCCAGCAGGGGGACGGTGACCGGGGAGCTGTTTTTT. This codes for CASRGTVTGELFF. The full variable domain, in which reference TRBV2 and TRBJ2-2 provide the parts outside the CDR3, is EPEVTQTPSHQVTQMGQEVILRCVPISNHLYFYWYRQILGQKVEFLVSFYNNEISEKSEIFDDQFSVERPDGSNFTLKIRSTKLEDSAMYFCASRGTVTGELFFGEGSRLTVL.

There are a few counts of this clonotype. This sequence joins TRBV9 and TRBJ2-7; TRBD2 matches at 8 bases. V gave up 0 bases and J gave up 2 bases; unmatched junction bases: 4. CDR3 size: 15 residues. CDR1 is SGDLS and CDR2 is YYNGEE in the germline V gene. The chain's CDR3 is CASSVDSGGPYEQYF. CDR3 bases: TGTGCCAGCAGCGTAGACAGCGGGGGCCCCTACGAGCAGTACTTC.

In its sample, this clonotype was seen many times. The gene calls are TRBV28 and TRBJ2-2; 8 bases align to TRBD2. The CDR3 sequence is 16 residues long. Germline CDR1 reads MDHEN; CDR2 reads SYDVKM. With V trimmed by 10 bases and J by 0 bases, 10 bases remained unmatched. CDR3 protein: CAIQPGLVSNTGELFF. Here the CDR3 DNA reads TGTGCCATCCAACCGGGACTAGTCTCGAACACCGGGGAGCTGTTTTTT.

This clonotype was detected a few times. The genes are TRBV5-1 and TRBJ1-2; 10 positions agree with TRBD1. The CDR3 has 16 residues. Losses at the gene ends were 1 base for V and 6 bases for J; bases not matched to a gene: 9. In germline, CDR1 is SGHRS, CDR2 YFSETQ. The CDR3 is CASSLNRDRGPNGYTF. The CDR3 nucleotides are TGCGCCAGCAGCTTGAACCGGGACAGGGGACCTAATGGCTACACCTTC. Looking up the rest from reference TRBV5-1 and TRBJ1-2 gives the full variable domain: KAGVTQTPRYLIKTRGQQVTLSCSPISGHRSVSWYQQTPGQGLQFLFEYFSETQRNKGNFPGRFSGRQFSNSRSEMNVSTLELGDSALYLCASSLNRDRGPNGYTFGSGTRLTVV.

This clonotype was seen many times. V gene TRBV20-1 combines with J gene TRBJ1-1; possible D gene TRBD1, 6 bases. This CDR3 comprises 12 residues. V lost 5 bases, J lost 0 bases, and 7 bases lay in between. From germline, CDR1 is DFQATT and CDR2 SNEGSKA (reference sequence). This chain's CDR3 is CSAGTLNTEAFF. In nucleotides, the CDR3 is TGCAGTGCTGGGACATTGAACACTGAAGCTTTCTTT.

There are many counts of this clonotype. CDR3 in amino acids: CASSEERTSVDYEQYF. The CDR3 nucleotides are TGTGCCAGCAGTGAAGAAAGGACTAGCGTAGACTACGAGCAGTACTTC. The chain has TRBV2 and TRBJ2-7, with 9 bases identical to TRBD2. With 1 base clipped from V and 3 bases from J, the junction kept 7 bases outside the gene matches. Germline CDR1 is SNHLY and CDR2 is FYNNEI. This CDR3 has 16 amino acids.

This clonotype turned up a few times. J is TRBJ2-2 and V is TRBV3-1; D is unresolved. Germline V gene lookup returns CDR1 LGHDT and CDR2 YNNKEL (reference sequence). The length of the CDR3 is 15 residues. Trimming left V 1 base short and J 3 bases short, with 9 bases between. The CDR3 DNA reads TGTGCCAGCAGCCAAGTGGACCTCGACACCGGGGAGCTGTTTTTT. Translation: CASSQVDLDTGELFF.

Ten or more counts support this clonotype. This rearrangement joins TRBV6-1 to TRBJ1-1; D unresolved. Per germline, CDR1 MNHNS and CDR2 SASEGT. The V end lost 6 bases, the J end lost 10 bases, and 12 bases lay between the germline ends. The CDR3 extends over 11 amino acids. The CDR3 nucleotides are TGTGCCAGCAGGGACTGGGAGGTAGCTTTCTTT. This codes for CASRDWEVAFF.

V gene TRBV7-3 combines with J gene TRBJ2-1, with TRBD2 matching 7 bases. Trimming took 0 bases from V and 7 from J; bases not matched to a gene: 6. The CDR3 has 15 amino acids. Germline V gives CDR1 SGHTA, CDR2 FQGTGA. The CDR3 protein is CASSLTSSGKNEQFF. The CDR3, as DNA: TGTGCCAGCAGCTTAACGTCTAGCGGAAAGAATGAGCAGTTCTTC.

A note on this clonotype: Given a much more abundant clone one base away, this may be a read error. V is TRBV9 and J is TRBJ1-2; no firm D call. Germline lookup yields CDR1 SGDLS and CDR2 YYNGEE. The CDR3 is 12 amino acids. Trimming left V 4 bases short and J 1 base short, with 5 bases between. The CDR3 protein is CASSQNNYGYTF. CDR3 in DNA: TGTGCCAGCAGCCAGAATAACTATGGCTACACCTTC.

This clonotype was counted many times. This sequence joins TRBV5-1 and TRBJ1-2; a weak D match, TRBD1 (6 bases). V lost 4 bases to trimming and J lost 3 bases, with 16 bases between them. CDR3 length: 15 residues. The germline V gene has CDR1 SGHRS and CDR2 YFSETQ. The CDR3 nucleotides are TGCGCCAGCAGCATTGGACAGAGTAGGGACTATGGCTACACCTTC. Protein sequence: CASSIGQSRDYGYTF.

This clonotype came up many times. The genes are TRBV30 and TRBJ1-6; perhaps TRBD1 as D (6 bases). Germline lookup yields CDR1 GTSNPN and CDR2 SVGIG (reference sequence). V shed 7 bases and J shed 8 bases, with 12 bases lying between them. CDR3 length: 12 residues. The CDR3 DNA reads as TGTGCCTCTTCGGACAGCGATTCACCCCTCCACTTT. Translating gives CASSDSDSPLHF.

This clonotype was found a few times. The chain combines TRBV4-1 with TRBJ1-1; D is unresolved. Germline V gene data show CDR1 as MGHRA and CDR2 as YSYEKL. V was trimmed by 5 bases and J by 2 bases, leaving 6 bases between them. This CDR3 has 12 residues. The chain's CDR3 is CASSNLNTEAFF. The CDR3 DNA follows: TGCGCCAGCAGCAACTTAAACACTGAAGCTTTCTTT.

In this sample, this clonotype turned up many times. The gene calls are TRBV27 and TRBJ2-6, with 13 nucleotides matching TRBD2. Per germline, CDR1 MNHEY and CDR2 SMNVEV (reference sequence). V lost 5 bases, J lost 4 bases, and 11 bases stayed unmatched. CDR3 size: 19 residues. CDR3 protein: CASSTQTSGRMLGANVLTF. CDR3 DNA: TGTGCCAGCAGTACCCAGACTAGCGGGAGGATGTTAGGGGCCAACGTCCTGACTTTC. Supplemented by reference TRBV27 and TRBJ2-6, the full variable domain reads EAQVTQNPRYLITVTGKKLTVTCSQNMNHEYMSWYRQDPGLGLRQIYYSMNVEVTDKGDVPEGYKVSRKEKRNFPLILESPSPNQTSLYFCASSTQTSGRMLGANVLTFGAGSRLTVL.

Of note for this clonotype: Given a much more abundant clone one base away, this may be a read error. This chain joins TRBV20-1 and TRBJ2-7; D is uncertain. Trimming cost V 4 bases and J 0 bases, with 10 bases left between them. Per the germline V gene, CDR1 is DFQATT and CDR2 is SNEGSKA (reference sequence). The CDR3 length is 13 residues. The CDR3 nucleotides read TGCAGTGCTAATGCTGTAAGCTCCTACGAGCAGTACTTC. Translation: CSANAVSSYEQYF.

This clonotype showed up many times. The V gene is TRBV29-1, the J gene TRBJ1-1; D unresolved. With 1 base removed from V and 0 bases from J, the gap between germline ends came to 6 bases. Germline-derived CDR1 and CDR2 are SQVTM and ANQGSEA. The CDR3 has 13 residues. This chain's CDR3 is CSVEGTVNTEAFF. CDR3 nucleotides: TGCAGCGTTGAAGGGACGGTGAACACTGAAGCTTTCTTT.

In this sample, this clonotype turned up many times. This chain uses TRBV7-2 with TRBJ1-1; tentative D call: TRBD1 (5 bases). The CDR3 spans 15 residues. Germline CDR1 reads SGHTA; CDR2 reads FQGNSA. Trimming shortened V by 1 base and J by 4 bases, and 13 bases separated the two germline ends. Here the CDR3 reads CASSLGKQVTTEAFF. DNA for the CDR3: TGTGCCAGCAGCTTAGGGAAACAGGTAACCACTGAAGCTTTCTTT.

A few counts support this clonotype. The chain combines TRBV11-1 with TRBJ2-1; 10 bases line up with TRBD2. The length of the CDR3 is 17 residues. CDR1 is SGHAT, CDR2 FQDESV, per germline (reference sequence). The V segment lost 3 bases and the J segment 4 bases; nucleotides outside the gene matches: 9. The CDR3 sequence is CASSFGDRTSGYNEQFF. CDR3 coding DNA: TGTGCCAGCAGCTTTGGGGACCGGACTAGCGGATACAATGAGCAGTTCTTC. Complete variable domain (other parts from reference TRBV11-1 and TRBJ2-1): EAEVAQSPRYKITEKSQAVAFWCDPISGHATLYWYRQILGQGPELLVQFQDESVVDDSQLPKDRFSAERLKGVDSTLKIQPAELGDSAMYLCASSFGDRTSGYNEQFFGPGTRLTVL.

The chain joins TRBV5-1 to TRBJ2-5; D is unclear. V shed 0 bases and J shed 2 bases, with 14 bases lying between them. In germline, CDR1 is SGHRS, CDR2 YFSETQ. CDR3 size: 16 residues. Here the CDR3 DNA reads TGCGCCAGCAGCTTGGGGGGAAACACCATACAAGAGACCCAGTACTTC. Its protein is CASSLGGNTIQETQYF.

The CDR3 DNA follows: TGCAGTGCCAGAAAGACAGGCCAGTCGAGCACCGGGGAGCTGTTTTTT. This codes for CSARKTGQSSTGELFF. V gene TRBV20-1 combines with J gene TRBJ2-2; perhaps TRBD1 as D (6 bases). V was clipped by 6 bases and J by 4 bases, with 21 bases between them. Germline CDR1 and CDR2: DFQATT and SNEGSKA (reference sequence). The CDR3 is 16 residues long.

This clonotype has a single count. The genes are TRBV5-1 and TRBJ2-3; 7 bases map to TRBD2. CDR1 is SGHRS, CDR2 YFSETQ, per germline. Germline trimming cut 3 bases from V and 3 bases from J; bases unmatched to any gene: 16. CDR3 length: 18 residues. CDR3 sequence reads: CASSSTPLGGSGTDTQYF. The CDR3, as DNA: TGCGCCAGCAGCTCAACTCCCCTTGGCGGGAGTGGTACAGATACGCAGTATTTT. Full variable domain (outside the CDR3, taken from reference TRBV5-1 and TRBJ2-3): KAGVTQTPRYLIKTRGQQVTLSCSPISGHRSVSWYQQTPGQGLQFLFEYFSETQRNKGNFPGRFSGRQFSNSRSEMNVSTLELGDSALYLCASSSTPLGGSGTDTQYFGPGTRLTVL.

This clonotype was seen many times. This chain uses TRBV24-1 with TRBJ2-4; the D is unclear. The CDR3 spans 15 residues. Germline V gene lookup returns CDR1 KGHDR and CDR2 SFDVKD. The germline V and J ends were trimmed by 5 bases and 2 bases, with 12 bases remaining between them. The CDR3 is CATSAKDATKNIQYF. Here the CDR3 DNA reads TGTGCCACCAGTGCTAAAGACGCTACCAAAAACATTCAGTACTTC.

The V call is TRBV20-1, the J call TRBJ2-4; 7 bases line up with TRBD2. The V gene end was trimmed by 0 bases and the J gene end by 0 bases; junction bases not matched to a gene: 2. Germline lookup yields CDR1 DFQATT and CDR2 SNEGSKA (reference sequence). The CDR3 loop spans 15 amino acids. CDR3 DNA: TGCAGTGCTAGAGACCTAGCGGTAGCCAAAAACATTCAGTACTTC. Amino acids: CSARDLAVAKNIQYF.

The chain recombines TRBV2 with TRBJ2-5; no definite D call. V gave up 4 bases and J gave up 5 bases, with 14 bases separating them. This CDR3 region has 14 residues. Germline V gene lookup returns CDR1 SNHLY and CDR2 FYNNEI. CDR3 sequence (DNA): TGTGCCAGCAGTGTGGATCTCCTTGGGGAGACCCAGTACTTC. Translated, it gives CASSVDLLGETQYF.

The chain joins TRBV19 to TRBJ2-5; maybe TRBD1 (5 bases). The CDR3 is 14 residues long. CDR1 is LNHDA, CDR2 SQIVND, per germline (reference sequence). V lost 1 base and J 4 bases, leaving 10 bases between the germline ends. In DNA form, the CDR3 reads TGTGCCAGTAGTATAGGATTAGGGGCAGAGACCCAGTACTTC. It specifies CASSIGLGAETQYF.

V gene TRBV30 combines with J gene TRBJ2-2; weak D call: TRBD2 (6 bases). V shed 3 bases and J shed 10 bases, with 24 bases lying between them. The CDR3 is made up of 16 amino acids. Germline V gene data show CDR1 as GTSNPN and CDR2 as SVGIG (reference sequence). The DNA of the CDR3 is TGTGCCTGGAGCTCTGAGAGGGCCGGGGGTGGCGAGGAGCTGTTTTTT. This codes for CAWSSERAGGGEELFF.